This T cell receptor beta chain was sequenced during a study of CD8+ T cells in alopecia areata. Isolated RNA was reverse transcribed into cDNA used as the sequencing template. Assay: immunoSEQ multiplex PCR; the TCRdb copy retains only in-frame clones and omits some. The sample has 200,000 or so clones, roughly 50% seen once. As for this clone: Its specificity is unknown.

The CDR3 runs to 14 residues. In germline, CDR1 is MNHEY, CDR2 SMNVEV (reference sequence). The germline V and J ends were trimmed by 4 bases and 4 bases, with 13 bases remaining between them. Study-level results: Sequenced scalp T cells also include alphabeta T cells resident in normal skin. Affected lesional scalp, above all in alopecia totalis/universalis, was more clonal than normal scalp.

The clonotype was recovered from a human donor in good health. The genes are TRBV27 and TRBJ1-1; perhaps TRBD1 as D (6 bases). Sequencing used CD8+ T cells sorted from blood. CDR3 loop: CASSWGPASTEAFF. CDR3 bases: TGTGCCAGCAGTTGGGGGCCAGCATCCACTGAAGCTTTCTTT.